This T cell receptor (beta chain) stems from a study of shared clonotypes between healthy human individuals. Notes on this clone: Its specificity is unknown.

Overall study results and limits: Among donors, clonotype sharing was expected to be affected by sequencing depth.

The naive CD8 fraction comprised CD45RO-negative cells positively selected for CCR7 and excluded terminally differentiated effector memory CD45RA+ cells. Here immunoSEQ multiplex PCR was the method, and the copy in TCRdb shows in-frame clones only, minus some. The data contain roughly 2.1 million clones, 93% of them singletons. The CDR3 spans 16 residues. V lost 0 bases and J lost 0, with 9 bases in between. Germline assignment: CDR1 MGHRA and CDR2 YSYEKL. The sample consisted of naive CD8+ T cells from PBMCs. This receptor was taken from a man aged 18 to 29 in good health. Some clones in this sample may be carry-over from other donors' samples. This rearrangement joins TRBV4-1 to TRBJ2-1; D unresolved. Here the CDR3 DNA reads TGCGCCAGCAGCCAAGACCCTGCCCGCTCCTACAATGAGCAGTTCTTC. Amino acids: CASSQDPARSYNEQFF.